A single sample gave rise to the 2 T cell receptor beta chains below, sequenced in a study of T cell responses to AZD1222 COVID-19 vaccine. Assay: immunoSEQ multiplex PCR; the TCRdb copy retains only in-frame clones and omits some. The table has 100,000 to 150,000 clones, less than 90% seen once. The sequences come from peripheral blood, collected on day 0 of AZD1222 vaccination. The receptors here all came from an adult in good health.

The J gene is TRBJ2-3, the V gene TRBV15, with D unclear. Germline loops: CDR1 LNHNV, CDR2 YYDKDF (reference sequence). This CDR3 has 16 residues. The V and J ends lost 1 base and 4 bases respectively, with 15 bases between them. CDR3 coding DNA: TGTGCCACCAGCAGAGTCGGTCTCCAACGGGCAGATACGCAGTATTTT. Translation gives CATSRVGLQRADTQYF.

The V gene is TRBV5-1, the J gene TRBJ2-7, with 9 bases lining up with TRBD2. This CDR3 region has 14 residues. V shed 2 bases and J 5 bases; nucleotides not matched to a gene: 5. CDR1 is SGHRS, CDR2 YFSETQ, per germline. The CDR3 DNA is TGCGCCAGCAGCTTTGGGACTAGCCCAGACGAGCAGTACTTC. Translated, it gives CASSFGTSPDEQYF.